In this sample, the clone carrying this TCR beta chain turned up many times. As yet, its antigen is unknown. CDR3 length equals 15 residues. Looked up from germline, CDR1 is LNHDA and CDR2 is SQIVND (reference sequence). V was pared by 1 base and J by 2 bases, with 9 bases between. TCRdb re-called the 5' RACE reads with MiXCR, one entry per CDR3 protein. The profile shows a few hundred thousand distinct CDR3 sequences, 20% to 25% of them singletons. This record belongs to a study of T-cell memory formation after mild COVID-19. Findings of the study overall: Among clones peaking at day 37 in the second wave, SARS-CoV-2 specificity remained unconfirmed.

This chain connects TRBV19 to TRBJ2-1; D gene ambiguous. The clonotype originates from an adult woman who had mild COVID-19 (a few samples of this study predate the infection). Cell type and time point are not known. Sequencing input: PBMCs or a T cell subset sorted from them (not recorded which). CDR3 nucleotides: TGTGCCAGTAGTATAGCGGGTGGGGCCTACAATGAGCAGTTCTTC. It yields the protein CASSIAGGAYNEQFF.